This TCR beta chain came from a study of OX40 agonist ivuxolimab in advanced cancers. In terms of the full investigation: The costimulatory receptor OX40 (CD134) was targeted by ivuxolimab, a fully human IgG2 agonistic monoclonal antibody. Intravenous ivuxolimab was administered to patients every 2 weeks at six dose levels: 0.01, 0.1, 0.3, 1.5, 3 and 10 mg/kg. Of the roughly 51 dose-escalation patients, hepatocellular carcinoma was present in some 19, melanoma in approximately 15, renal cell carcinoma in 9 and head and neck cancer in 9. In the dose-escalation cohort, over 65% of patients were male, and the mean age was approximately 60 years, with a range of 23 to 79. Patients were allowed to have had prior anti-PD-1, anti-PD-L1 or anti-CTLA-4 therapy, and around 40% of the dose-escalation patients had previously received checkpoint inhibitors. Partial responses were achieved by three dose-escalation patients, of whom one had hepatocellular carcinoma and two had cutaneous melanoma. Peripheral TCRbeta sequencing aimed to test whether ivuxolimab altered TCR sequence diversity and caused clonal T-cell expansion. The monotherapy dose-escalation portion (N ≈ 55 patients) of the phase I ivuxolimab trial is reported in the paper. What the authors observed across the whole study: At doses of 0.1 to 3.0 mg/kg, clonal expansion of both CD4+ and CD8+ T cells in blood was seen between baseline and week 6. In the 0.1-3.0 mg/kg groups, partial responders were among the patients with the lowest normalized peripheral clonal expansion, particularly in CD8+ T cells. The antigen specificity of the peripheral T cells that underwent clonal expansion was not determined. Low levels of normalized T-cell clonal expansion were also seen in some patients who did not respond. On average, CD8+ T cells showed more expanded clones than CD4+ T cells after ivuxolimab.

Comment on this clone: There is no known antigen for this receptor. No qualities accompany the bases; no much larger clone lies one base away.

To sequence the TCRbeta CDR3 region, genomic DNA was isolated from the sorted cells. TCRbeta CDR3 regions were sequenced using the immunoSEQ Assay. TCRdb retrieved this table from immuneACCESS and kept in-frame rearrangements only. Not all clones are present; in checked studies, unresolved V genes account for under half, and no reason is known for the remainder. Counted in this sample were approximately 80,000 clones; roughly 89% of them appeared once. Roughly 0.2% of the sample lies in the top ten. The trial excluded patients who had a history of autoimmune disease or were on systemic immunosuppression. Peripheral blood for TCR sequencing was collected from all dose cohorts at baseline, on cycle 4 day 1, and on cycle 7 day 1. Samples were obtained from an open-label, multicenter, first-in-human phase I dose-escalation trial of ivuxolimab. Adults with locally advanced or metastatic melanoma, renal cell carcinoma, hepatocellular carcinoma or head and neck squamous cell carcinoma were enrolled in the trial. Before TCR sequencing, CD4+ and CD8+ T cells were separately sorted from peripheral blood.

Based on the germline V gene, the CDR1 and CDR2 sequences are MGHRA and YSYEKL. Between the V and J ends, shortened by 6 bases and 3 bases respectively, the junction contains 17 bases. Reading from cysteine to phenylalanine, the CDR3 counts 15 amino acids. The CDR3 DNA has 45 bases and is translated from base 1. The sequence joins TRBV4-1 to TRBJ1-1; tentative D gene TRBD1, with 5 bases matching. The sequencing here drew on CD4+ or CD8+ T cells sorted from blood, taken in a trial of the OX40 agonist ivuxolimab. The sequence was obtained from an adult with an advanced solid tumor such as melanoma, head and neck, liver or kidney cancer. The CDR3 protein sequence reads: CASRINWGMDTEAFF. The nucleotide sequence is TGCGCCAGCAGGATTAACTGGGGGATGGACACTGAAGCTTTCTTT.